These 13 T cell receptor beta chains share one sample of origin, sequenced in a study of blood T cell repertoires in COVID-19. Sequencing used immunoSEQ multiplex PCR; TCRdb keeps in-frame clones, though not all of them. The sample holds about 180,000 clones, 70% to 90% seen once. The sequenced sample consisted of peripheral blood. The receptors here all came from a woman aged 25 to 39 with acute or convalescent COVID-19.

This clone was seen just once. CDR3 DNA: TGTGCCAGCAGTGAATATACCGTTCCGGGACTCTCCTACAATGAGCAGTTCTTC. Its translation: CASSEYTVPGLSYNEQFF. The gene calls are TRBV25-1 and TRBJ2-1, with D possibly being TRBD2 (6 bases). This CDR3 has 18 residues. Per the germline V gene, CDR1 is MGHDK and CDR2 is SYGVNS. V gave up 0 bases and J gave up 0 bases, with 15 bases separating them.

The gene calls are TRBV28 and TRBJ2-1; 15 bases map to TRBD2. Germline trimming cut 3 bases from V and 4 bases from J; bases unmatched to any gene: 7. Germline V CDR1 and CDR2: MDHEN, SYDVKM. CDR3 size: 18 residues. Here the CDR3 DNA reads TGTGCCAGCAGTTTGGGACTAGCGGGGGGAAGGGGTTACAATGAGCAGTTCTTC. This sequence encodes CASSLGLAGGRGYNEQFF.

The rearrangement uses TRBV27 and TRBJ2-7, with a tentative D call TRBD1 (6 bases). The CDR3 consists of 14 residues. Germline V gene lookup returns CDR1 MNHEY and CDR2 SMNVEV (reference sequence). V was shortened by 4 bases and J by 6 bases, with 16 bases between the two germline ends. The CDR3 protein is CASSSRGIGGEQYF. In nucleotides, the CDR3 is TGTGCCAGCAGTTCGAGGGGGATTGGGGGCGAGCAGTACTTC.

CDR3 residues: CASSEQPETGRRGYTF. In nucleotides, the CDR3 is TGTGCCAGCAGCGAACAACCGGAGACAGGGAGGCGTGGCTACACCTTC. The gene calls are TRBV7-2 and TRBJ1-2; TRBD1 agrees at 7 bases. Germline-derived CDR1 and CDR2 are SGHTA and FQGNSA. The CDR3 loop spans 16 amino acids. The J segment lost 7 bases and the V segment lost 5 bases, leaving 16 bases of the junction unmatched.

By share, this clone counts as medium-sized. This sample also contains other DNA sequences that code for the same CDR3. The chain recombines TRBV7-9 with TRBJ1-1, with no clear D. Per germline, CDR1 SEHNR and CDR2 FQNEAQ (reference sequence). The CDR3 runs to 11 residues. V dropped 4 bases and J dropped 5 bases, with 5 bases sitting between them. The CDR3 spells CASSSSTEAFF. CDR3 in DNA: TGTGCCAGCAGCTCCTCTACTGAAGCTTTCTTT.

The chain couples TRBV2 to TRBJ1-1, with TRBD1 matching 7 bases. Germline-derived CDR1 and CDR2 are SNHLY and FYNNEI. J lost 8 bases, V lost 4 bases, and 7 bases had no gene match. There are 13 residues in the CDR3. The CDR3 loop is CASSVRGLGEAFF. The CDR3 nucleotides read TGTGCCAGCAGTGTGAGGGGGCTGGGCGAAGCTTTCTTT. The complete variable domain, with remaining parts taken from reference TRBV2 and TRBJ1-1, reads EPEVTQTPSHQVTQMGQEVILRCVPISNHLYFYWYRQILGQKVEFLVSFYNNEISEKSEIFDDQFSVERPDGSNFTLKIRSTKLEDSAMYFCASSVRGLGEAFFGQGTRLTVV.

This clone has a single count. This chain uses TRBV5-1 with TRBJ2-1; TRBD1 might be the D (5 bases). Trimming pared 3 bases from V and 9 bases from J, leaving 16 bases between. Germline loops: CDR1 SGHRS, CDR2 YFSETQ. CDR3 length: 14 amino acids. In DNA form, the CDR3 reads TGCGCCAGCAGCTCTATACAGGACCTAGGTGAGCAGTTCTTC. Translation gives CASSSIQDLGEQFF.

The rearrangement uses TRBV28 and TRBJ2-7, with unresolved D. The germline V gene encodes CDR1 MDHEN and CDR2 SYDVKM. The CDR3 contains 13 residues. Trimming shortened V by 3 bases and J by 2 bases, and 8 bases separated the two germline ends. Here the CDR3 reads CASSFSGPYEQYF. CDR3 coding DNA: TGTGCCAGCAGTTTTTCCGGTCCCTACGAGCAGTACTTC. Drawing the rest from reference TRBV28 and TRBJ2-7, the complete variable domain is DVKVTQSSRYLVKRTGEKVFLECVQDMDHENMFWYRQDPGLGLRLIYFSYDVKMKEKGDIPEGYSVSREKKERFSLILESASTNQTSMYLCASSFSGPYEQYFGPGTRLTVT.

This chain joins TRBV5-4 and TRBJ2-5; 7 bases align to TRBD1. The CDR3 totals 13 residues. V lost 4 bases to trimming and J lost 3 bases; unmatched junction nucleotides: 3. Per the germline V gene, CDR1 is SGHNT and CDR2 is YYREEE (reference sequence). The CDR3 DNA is TGTGCCAGCAGCGTAGGGACAGAAGAGACCCAGTACTTC. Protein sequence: CASSVGTEETQYF.

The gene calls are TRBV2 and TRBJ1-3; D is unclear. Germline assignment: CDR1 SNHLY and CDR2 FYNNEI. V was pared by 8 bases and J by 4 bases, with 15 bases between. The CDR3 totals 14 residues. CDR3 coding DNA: TGTGCCAGCGTGCGAGATAATCTCGGAAACACCATATATTTT. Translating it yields CASVRDNLGNTIYF.

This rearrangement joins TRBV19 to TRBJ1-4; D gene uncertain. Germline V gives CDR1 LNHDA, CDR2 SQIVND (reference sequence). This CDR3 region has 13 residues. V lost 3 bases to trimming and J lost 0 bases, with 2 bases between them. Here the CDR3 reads CASSISTNEKLFF. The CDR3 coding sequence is TGTGCCAGTAGTATCTCAACTAATGAAAAACTGTTTTTT.

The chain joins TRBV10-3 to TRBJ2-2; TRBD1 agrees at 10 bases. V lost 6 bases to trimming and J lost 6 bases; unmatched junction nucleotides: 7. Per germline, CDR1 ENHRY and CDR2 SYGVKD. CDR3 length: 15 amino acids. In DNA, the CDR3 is TGTGCCATCAGCGGAGGACAGGGGGAGGCCGGGGAGCTGTTTTTT. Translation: CAISGGQGEAGELFF.

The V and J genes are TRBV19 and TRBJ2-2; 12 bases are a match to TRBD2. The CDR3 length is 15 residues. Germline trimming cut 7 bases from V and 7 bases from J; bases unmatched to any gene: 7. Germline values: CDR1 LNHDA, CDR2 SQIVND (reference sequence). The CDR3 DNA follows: TGTGCCAGTAATTCGGGACTAGCGGGTATCGGGGAGCTGTTTTTT. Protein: CASNSGLAGIGELFF.